Each of the 20 T cell receptor beta chains below was sequenced from the same sample in a study of CD8 T cells in ankylosing spondylitis. For these receptors, no antigen is known. One entry per CDR3 protein results from TCRdb running MiXCR on the 5' RACE reads. The data hold a few hundred thousand distinct CDR3 sequences, with 20% to 25% observed a single time. General study findings and limits: About 8 highly homologous variants made up a TCR beta motif, and this motif appeared characteristic of ankylosing spondylitis blood.

Sequencing was done on a sample of blood, either unsorted or a sorted T cell fraction (not recorded which). These receptors were collected from a male donor with ankylosing spondylitis.

The sample holds a few counts of this clonotype. DNA of the CDR3: TGTGCCAGTTTTGAGGCGGGAGGACCAGATACGCAGTATTTT. Amino acids: CASFEAGGPDTQYF. The chain joins TRBV5-6 to TRBJ2-3; 8 bases map to TRBD2. There are 14 residues in the CDR3. Trimming at V came to 8 bases and at J to 4 bases, leaving 9 bases not matched to a gene. Looked up from germline, CDR1 is SGHDT and CDR2 is YYEEEE.

This clonotype showed up just a few times. This chain connects TRBV5-1 to TRBJ1-6, with a tentative D call TRBD1 (6 bases). The V end lost 1 base, the J end lost 5 bases, and 10 bases lay between the germline ends. There are 15 residues in the CDR3. Germline V gene lookup returns CDR1 SGHRS and CDR2 YFSETQ. The CDR3 protein is CASSLRGANNSPLHF. The CDR3 DNA is TGCGCCAGCAGCTTGCGGGGGGCGAATAATTCACCCCTCCACTTT.

This clonotype was observed a handful of times. The rearrangement joins TRBV4-3 to TRBJ2-7; TRBD2 agrees at 10 bases. Trimming took 0 bases from V and 3 from J; bases not matched to a gene: 8. The CDR3 has 17 residues. Per germline, CDR1 LGHNA and CDR2 YSLEER. CDR3 in amino acids: CASSQDWASGRIYEQYF. The CDR3 nucleotides read TGCGCCAGCAGCCAAGATTGGGCTAGCGGGAGAATCTACGAGCAGTACTTC.

The table lists this clonotype with a few counts. The chain recombines TRBV11-2 with TRBJ2-2, with D possibly TRBD1 on 6 matching bases. Germline lookup yields CDR1 SGHAT and CDR2 FQNNGV. With 1 base removed from V and 5 bases from J, the gap between germline ends came to 11 bases. The CDR3 is 15 residues long. CDR3 nucleotides: TGTGCCAGCAGCTTAGCACTGAGGGGGACCGGGGAGCTGTTTTTT. Amino acids: CASSLALRGTGELFF.

V usage is TRBV4-3 and J usage is TRBJ1-5; no clear D gene. Germline V CDR1 and CDR2: LGHNA, YSLEER. This CDR3 comprises 13 residues. V lost 0 bases and J lost 7, with 7 bases in between. The CDR3, as DNA: TGCGCCAGCAGCCAAGACGTAGAACAGCCCCAGCATTTT. Its protein is CASSQDVEQPQHF.

The gene calls are TRBV18 and TRBJ1-2; 9 bases line up with TRBD1. J gave up 2 bases and V 6 bases, and 7 bases lay outside the gene matches. This CDR3 is built from 15 residues. From germline, CDR1 is KGHSH and CDR2 LQKENI. CDR3 residues: CASSRDGQGNYGYTF. The CDR3 region has the DNA TGTGCCAGCTCCCGAGACGGACAGGGGAACTATGGCTACACCTTC.

The sample holds a few counts of this clonotype. The chain is built from TRBV11-2 and TRBJ2-1; D is unclear. This CDR3 contains 21 residues. Germline CDR1 and CDR2: SGHAT and FQNNGV. V dropped 5 bases and J dropped 0 bases, with 29 bases sitting between them. For the CDR3, the DNA is TGTGCCAGCAGCGCCCCCTCGGTCGGCGCCTTTAGCCCAAGCTCCTACAATGAGCAGTTCTTC. This codes for CASSAPSVGAFSPSSYNEQFF.

This clonotype was seen many times. This chain uses TRBV24-1 with TRBJ1-1, with D possibly TRBD1 on 6 matching bases. CDR1 is KGHDR, CDR2 SFDVKD, per germline. The CDR3 loop spans 13 amino acids. The V and J ends lost 2 bases and 8 bases respectively, with 11 bases between them. The CDR3 DNA reads TGTGCCACCAGTGATTCCTACCAGGGGGAAGCTTTCTTT. Translated: CATSDSYQGEAFF.

This clonotype was counted a few times. The chain recombines TRBV27 with TRBJ2-2, with 10 nucleotides matching TRBD1. The CDR3 spans 21 residues. The junction had 21 bases not matched to a gene; V was cut back by 5 bases and J by 3 bases. Looked up from germline, CDR1 is MNHEY and CDR2 is SMNVEV (reference sequence). CDR3 amino acids: CASSQSPPVLTGTGDTGELFF. CDR3 nucleotide sequence: TGTGCCAGCAGTCAATCTCCCCCGGTTTTAACGGGGACAGGGGACACCGGGGAGCTGTTTTTT.

This clonotype showed up just a few times. This chain joins TRBV7-3 and TRBJ2-1; no firm D call. The CDR3 covers 12 residues. Trimming removed 4 bases from V and 6 bases from J, with 7 bases in between. Germline V gives CDR1 SGHTA, CDR2 FQGTGA. CDR3 sequence (DNA): TGTGCCAGCAGCTACAATTTCAATGAGCAGTTCTTC. This codes for CASSYNFNEQFF.

This clonotype was seen once. This chain connects TRBV24-1 to TRBJ2-3; possible D gene TRBD2, 5 bases. CDR3 length: 14 residues. Trimming shortened V by 9 bases and J by 1 base, and 13 bases separated the two germline ends. Germline assignment: CDR1 KGHDR and CDR2 SFDVKD. CDR3 amino acids: CATSVGVGTDTQYF. The CDR3 nucleotides read TGTGCCACCTCAGTGGGAGTTGGCACAGATACGCAGTATTTT.

This clonotype was observed a handful of times. The chain is built from TRBV20-1 and TRBJ1-5; weak D call: TRBD1 (5 bases). The CDR3 length is 15 residues. Deletions cut 1 base from V and 7 bases from J, with 17 bases between. CDR1 is DFQATT, CDR2 SNEGSKA, per germline (reference sequence). This CDR3 is CSARVGAGFNQPQHF. CDR3 nucleotide sequence: TGCAGTGCTAGAGTTGGGGCAGGGTTTAACCAGCCCCAGCATTTT.

The chain links TRBV29-1 to TRBJ2-7, with a weak D call TRBD2 (6 bases). The V gene lost 6 bases and the J gene lost 0 bases, with 9 bases spanning the gap. CDR3 length equals 12 residues. Germline V gene lookup returns CDR1 SQVTM and CDR2 ANQGSEA. CDR3 nucleotide sequence: TGCAGCGTCGCGGAGGGCTCCTACGAGCAGTACTTC. Translated: CSVAEGSYEQYF.

The chain carries TRBV28 and TRBJ2-6; maybe TRBD1 (6 bases). CDR3 length: 21 residues. Germline V gene sequence: CDR1 MDHEN, CDR2 SYDVKM. Trimming shortened V by 7 bases and J by 0 bases, and 28 bases separated the two germline ends. The CDR3 protein is CASNREAFRGQGISGANVLTF. The CDR3 DNA reads TGTGCCAGCAATCGCGAGGCGTTTAGAGGGCAGGGGATCTCTGGGGCCAACGTCCTGACTTTC.

Many counts were recorded for this clonotype. The chain links TRBV25-1 to TRBJ1-1, with 9 bases aligning to TRBD1. J lost 3 bases, V lost 6 bases, and 11 bases had no gene match. The CDR3 covers 16 residues. Germline V gene sequence: CDR1 MGHDK, CDR2 SYGVNS. Here the CDR3 DNA reads TGTGCCAGCAGCTTACAGGGGGCCAACGTTCACACTGAAGCTTTCTTT. Translated: CASSLQGANVHTEAFF.

The sample holds a few counts of this clonotype. This chain links TRBV28 with TRBJ2-2; 7 nucleotides agree with TRBD1. Per the germline V gene, CDR1 is MDHEN and CDR2 is SYDVKM. There are 18 residues in the CDR3. V lost 3 bases and J lost 0; bases outside the gene matches: 10. The CDR3 spells CASSFSGTVLANTGELFF. The DNA of the CDR3 is TGTGCCAGCAGTTTCTCCGGGACAGTCCTCGCGAACACCGGGGAGCTGTTTTTT. Combining the CDR3 with reference TRBV28 and TRBJ2-2 gives the whole variable domain DVKVTQSSRYLVKRTGEKVFLECVQDMDHENMFWYRQDPGLGLRLIYFSYDVKMKEKGDIPEGYSVSREKKERFSLILESASTNQTSMYLCASSFSGTVLANTGELFFGEGSRLTVL.

V is TRBV28 and J is TRBJ2-1; no firm D call. The CDR3 covers 11 residues. Trimming stripped 11 bases from V and 0 bases from J, with 5 bases between. The germline V gene has CDR1 MDHEN and CDR2 SYDVKM. Here the CDR3 reads CAATSYNEQFF. CDR3 DNA: TGTGCCGCAACCTCCTACAATGAGCAGTTCTTC.

The rearrangement uses TRBV20-1 and TRBJ2-1; tentative D call: TRBD1 (6 bases). The CDR3 spans 16 residues. Trimming pared 1 base from V and 6 bases from J, leaving 19 bases between. Germline CDR1 reads DFQATT; CDR2 reads SNEGSKA (reference sequence). The CDR3 DNA sequence: TGCAGTGCTAGAGTGACCGGGACATCCTGGGTCAATGAGCAGTTCTTC. Translating it yields CSARVTGTSWVNEQFF.

This clonotype was seen at least ten times. This chain links TRBV5-1 with TRBJ2-7, with D possibly TRBD1 on 6 matching bases. Trimming removed 6 bases from V and 0 bases from J, with 13 bases in between. The CDR3 consists of 14 residues. Germline assignment: CDR1 SGHRS and CDR2 YFSETQ. CDR3 sequence (DNA): TGCGCCAGCAATCTAAGGGACAACTCCTACGAGCAGTACTTC. It yields the protein CASNLRDNSYEQYF.

The chain links TRBV3-1 to TRBJ2-1, with TRBD2 identical over 8 bases. V shed 6 bases and J 6 bases; nucleotides not matched to a gene: 10. The CDR3 runs 15 residues. The germline CDR1 and CDR2 sequences are LGHDT and YNNKEL (reference sequence). The CDR3 loop is CASSLRGGRRNEQFF. In nucleotides, the CDR3 is TGTGCCAGCAGTCTCCGAGGCGGGAGGCGCAATGAGCAGTTCTTC.